These T cell receptor beta chains were read from a single sample in a study of blood T cells in healthy people across ages. TCRdb re-derived calls from the 5' RACE reads in MiXCR, one entry per CDR3 protein. The sample lists fewer than 2,000,000 distinct CDR3 sequences, 34% occurring once. The sequencing sample was made of blood. These receptors all come from a woman aged 25-40 years in good health. The CDR3 runs from the conserved cysteine through the conserved F or W. The D gene is left open where the match is weak. Size is stated for part of the rows, as once, few or many counts, or as a class when the clone is expanded.

NA TRBJ2-7 TRBV6-1 few CASSDPKTVYEQYF TGTGCCAGCAGTGACCCAAAGACAGTCTACGAGCAGTACTTC
NA TRBJ2-5 TRBV21-1 NA CASSGRTGGQETQYF TGTGCCAGCAGCGGTAGGACAGGGGGGCAAGAGACCCAGTACTTC
NA TRBJ2-5 TRBV2 few CASSEGWAAQETQYF TGTGCCAGCAGTGAAGGGTGGGCTGCCCAAGAGACCCAGTACTTC
NA TRBJ1-6 TRBV20-1 NA CSARGGQSSYNSPLHF TGCAGTGCTAGAGGCGGACAGAGCTCCTATAATTCACCCCTCCACTTT
NA TRBJ1-1 TRBV4-1 NA CASSQLWTLNTEAFF TGCGCCAGCAGCCAACTATGGACATTGAACACTGAAGCTTTCTTT
NA TRBJ2-1 TRBV2 few CASSEAAGDNEQFF TGTGCCAGCAGTGAAGCGGCAGGGGACAATGAGCAGTTCTTC
NA TRBJ2-3 TRBV24-1 NA CATSLGTHTDTQYF TGTGCCACCAGTCTTGGGACTCACACAGATACGCAGTATTTT
TRBD2 TRBJ2-1 TRBV14 NA CASSQDWASGSDQSYNEQFF TGTGCCAGCAGCCAAGATTGGGCTAGCGGGTCAGATCAGTCGTACAATGAGCAGTTCTTC
NA TRBJ2-7 TRBV13 NA CASSLGLRIYEQYF TGTGCCAGCAGCTTAGGCTTAAGGATTTACGAGCAGTACTTC
TRBD1 TRBJ2-7 TRBV4-2 medium-sized CASSQSGTGRYEQYF TGTGCCAGCAGCCAATCCGGGACAGGGCGCTACGAGCAGTACTTC
TRBD1 TRBJ2-7 TRBV20-1 many CSARGDRDYEQYF TGCAGTGCTAGAGGGGACAGGGACTACGAGCAGTACTTC
TRBD1 TRBJ1-2 TRBV11-2 NA CASSSNSGTGAQNYGYTF TGTGCCAGCAGTTCCAATTCCGGGACAGGGGCCCAAAACTATGGCTACACCTTC
NA TRBJ2-1 TRBV5-8 NA CASSSGEVNEQFF TGTGCCAGCAGCTCAGGGGAGGTCAATGAGCAGTTCTTC
NA TRBJ2-7 TRBV11-1 few CASSLRDRPPYEQYF TGTGCCAGCAGCTTAAGAGACAGGCCCCCCTACGAGCAGTACTTC
NA TRBJ2-7 TRBV20-1 NA CSARDPAALSYEQYF TGCAGTGCTAGAGATCCGGCCGCTCTTAGCTACGAGCAGTACTTC
NA TRBJ2-5 TRBV2 NA CASSVVKETQYF TGTGCCAGCAGTGTGGTTAAAGAGACCCAGTACTTC
TRBD1 TRBJ1-2 TRBV27 once CASSKGAVGDYGYTF TGTGCCAGCAGTAAGGGGGCGGTGGGGGACTATGGCTACACCTTC
TRBD2 TRBJ2-3 TRBV7-2 NA CASSQGLVGGIDTQYF TGTGCCAGCAGCCAGGGACTAGTGGGAGGGATAGATACGCAGTATTTT
NA TRBJ2-1 TRBV5-1 NA CASSLAQGYYNERYF TGCGCCAGCAGCTTGGCACAAGGTTATTACAATGAGCGGTACTTC
NA TRBJ2-7 TRBV6-2/TRBV6-3 few CASRDVQPNEQYF TGTGCCAGCAGAGACGTCCAGCCCAACGAGCAGTACTTC
NA TRBJ2-3 TRBV12-3/TRBV12-4 NA CASSLASGKADTQYF TGTGCCAGCAGTTTAGCGAGCGGAAAGGCAGATACGCAGTATTTT
NA TRBJ2-5 TRBV30 few CAWSTELQETQYF TGTGCCTGGAGTACCGAGCTCCAAGAGACCCAGTACTTC
TRBD1 TRBJ2-7 TRBV7-9 few CASSLDRFTYEQYF TGTGCCAGCAGCTTGGACAGGTTTACCTACGAGCAGTACTTC
TRBD2 TRBJ2-3 TRBV9 NA CASSISGGTYTDTQYF TGTGCCAGCAGCATTAGCGGGGGGACCTACACAGATACGCAGTATTTT
TRBD1 TRBJ1-2 TRBV20-1 once CSARDSAGQSGSYTF TGCAGTGCTAGAGATTCCGCGGGACAGTCGGGGAGCTACACCTTC
TRBD1 TRBJ2-1 TRBV7-6 few CASSPGQGVYEQFF TGTGCCAGCAGCCCGGGACAGGGGGTCTATGAGCAGTTCTTC
NA TRBJ2-3 TRBV20-1 NA CSAGGLPLADTQYF TGCAGTGCGGGGGGACTCCCTTTAGCAGATACGCAGTATTTT
NA TRBJ2-3 TRBV25-1 NA CASSEWRAMDTQYF TGTGCCAGCAGTGAATGGCGAGCAATGGATACGCAGTATTTT
NA TRBJ1-3 TRBV7-9 few CASSLVWAGSGNTIYF TGTGCCAGCAGCTTAGTTTGGGCAGGCTCTGGAAACACCATATATTTT
NA TRBJ2-5 TRBV6-2/TRBV6-3 NA CASSYDMGQETQYF TGTGCCAGCAGTTATGATATGGGTCAAGAGACCCAGTACTTC
NA TRBJ2-1 TRBV7-2 few CASSLLGGHSYNEQFF TGTGCCAGCAGCCTCCTCGGGGGACACTCCTACAATGAGCAGTTCTTC
NA TRBJ2-6 TRBV27 few CASSLRQVSPNVLTF TGTGCCAGCAGTCTTCGACAGGTTTCACCCAACGTCCTGACTTTC
NA TRBJ2-1 TRBV28 NA CASSFTGAVSYNEQFF TGTGCCAGCAGTTTTACGGGAGCAGTCTCCTACAATGAGCAGTTCTTC
NA TRBJ2-1 TRBV24-1 few CATSDLSSGTLSYNEQFF TGTGCCACCAGTGATCTAAGTTCCGGGACTCTATCTTACAATGAGCAGTTCTTC
NA TRBJ1-2 TRBV10-3 NA CAISEELDTGNYGCTF TGTGCCATCAGTGAAGAACTCGACACGGGGAACTATGGCTGCACCTTC
NA TRBJ1-1 TRBV27 many CASSLVPNTEAFF TGTGCCAGCAGTTTAGTACCGAACACTGAAGCTTTCTTT